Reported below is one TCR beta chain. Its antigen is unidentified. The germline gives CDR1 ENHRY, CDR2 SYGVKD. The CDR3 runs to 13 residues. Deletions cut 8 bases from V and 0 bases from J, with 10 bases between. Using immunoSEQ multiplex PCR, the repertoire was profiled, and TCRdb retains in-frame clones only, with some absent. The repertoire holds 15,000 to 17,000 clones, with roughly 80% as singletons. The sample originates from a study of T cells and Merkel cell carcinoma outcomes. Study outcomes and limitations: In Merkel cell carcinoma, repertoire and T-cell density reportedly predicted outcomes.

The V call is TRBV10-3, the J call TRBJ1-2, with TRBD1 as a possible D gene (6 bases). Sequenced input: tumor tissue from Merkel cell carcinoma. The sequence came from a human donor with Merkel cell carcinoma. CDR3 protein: CAIGGGANYGYTF. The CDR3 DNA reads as TGTGCCATCGGGGGGGGCGCTAACTATGGCTACACCTTC.